The TCR beta chain described here comes from a study of blood T cell repertoires in COVID-19. In the study overall: The United States, Italy and Spain provided the acute and convalescent COVID-19 samples. T cells, B-cell-depleted T cells, or PBMCs provided the cDNA or gDNA that served as material.

Only in-frame clones appear in the TCRdb table, and some are missing; sequencing was by immunoSEQ multiplex PCR. The repertoire holds 350,000 to 450,000 clones, with around 87% as singletons. The CDR3 consists of 14 residues. The V and J ends lost 6 bases and 5 bases respectively, with 19 bases between them. CDR1 and CDR2 from the germline V gene are SQVTM and ANQGSEA. Sequencing used peripheral blood. This clonotype was obtained from a woman aged 55-69 years with COVID-19, enrolled during active disease. J is TRBJ2-5 and V is TRBV29-1, with D possibly matching TRBD1 (5 bases). The DNA of the CDR3 is TGCAGCGTCGCAGGGATGGTTAGGTGGGAGACCCAGTACTTC. It is translated as CSVAGMVRWETQYF.